What follows are 11 T cell receptor beta chains derived from one specimen sequenced in a study of blood T cell repertoires in COVID-19. TCRdb keeps only in-frame clones here, not all; method: immunoSEQ multiplex PCR. In the table there are under 300,000 clones, 84% of which are singletons. The source material was peripheral blood. These receptors were taken from a woman aged 40 to 55 who had recovered from COVID-19.

This rearrangement joins TRBV13 to TRBJ1-6, with a weak D call TRBD1 (6 bases). This CDR3 region has 15 residues. The V end was cut by 0 bases, the J end by 9 bases, with 12 bases between. The germline gives CDR1 PRHDT, CDR2 FYEKMQ (reference sequence). CDR3 amino acids: CASSLGGGGGSPLHF. CDR3 nucleotides: TGTGCCAGCAGCTTAGGGGGGGGCGGGGGTTCACCCCTCCACTTT.

The genes are TRBV5-5 and TRBJ1-5; D gene uncertain. The CDR3 is 15 residues long. Between the trimmed V and J ends, which lost 3 bases and 0 bases, there was a span of 10 bases. Germline V CDR1 and CDR2: SGHKS, YYEKEE (reference sequence). CDR3 in DNA: TGTGCCAGCAGCTCCGATACTTATAGCAATCAGCCCCAGCATTTT. Translated, it gives CASSSDTYSNQPQHF.

The chain couples TRBV5-1 to TRBJ2-3; 9 positions match TRBD2. The V gene's germline CDR1 is SGHRS and CDR2 YFSETQ. CDR3 length equals 17 residues. V lost 0 bases and J lost 2; bases outside the gene matches: 7. The CDR3 DNA sequence: TGCGCCAGCAGCTTGGAGTCTAGCGGGGCAGCCACAGATACGCAGTATTTT. The encoded protein is CASSLESSGAATDTQYF.

In its sample, this clone was seen a few times. The chain uses TRBV18 and TRBJ1-4; D perhaps matches TRBD1 (6 bases). The CDR3 loop spans 17 amino acids. CDR1 and CDR2 from the germline V gene are KGHSH and LQKENI. V was clipped by 2 bases and J by 0 bases, with 13 bases between them. The CDR3 region has the DNA TGTGCCAGCTCACCATACTCAGGGGTAGCAACTAATGAAAAACTGTTTTTT. This gives the protein CASSPYSGVATNEKLFF. The variable domain in full, completed from reference TRBV18 and TRBJ1-4, reads NAGVMQNPRHLVRRRGQEARLRCSPMKGHSHVYWYRQLPEEGLKFMVYLQKENIIDESGMPKERFSAEFPKEGPSILRIQQVVRGDSAAYFCASSPYSGVATNEKLFFGSGTQLSVL.

This clone was seen only once. CDR3 residues: CASSLNRVDDEKLFF. The DNA of the CDR3 is TGTGCCAGCAGCTTGAACAGGGTTGACGATGAAAAACTGTTTTTT. The chain combines TRBV5-4 with TRBJ1-4, with a tentative D call TRBD1 (6 bases). Trimming took 1 base from V and 6 from J, leaving 13 bases between them. This CDR3 has 15 residues. Germline CDR1 and CDR2: SGHNT and YYREEE (reference sequence).

This clone was seen more than once but under ten times. The chain has TRBV19 and TRBJ2-1; 12 positions match TRBD2. The junction had 12 bases not matched to a gene; V was cut back by 7 bases and J by 11 bases. The germline CDR1 and CDR2 sequences are LNHDA and SQIVND (reference sequence). This CDR3 is 15 amino acids long. In nucleotides, the CDR3 is TGTGCCAGTAACGACCCTAGCGGGGGGGTCCATAAGCAGTTCTTC. Protein product: CASNDPSGGVHKQFF.

The rearrangement joins TRBV28 to TRBJ1-1; a weak D match, TRBD1 (6 bases). The CDR3 spans 13 residues. With 4 bases removed from V and 1 base from J, the gap between germline ends came to 7 bases. Germline CDR1 and CDR2: MDHEN and SYDVKM. The CDR3 sequence: CASSYRANTEAFF. For the CDR3, the DNA is TGTGCCAGCAGTTACAGGGCGAACACTGAAGCTTTCTTT.

The chain employs TRBV18 and TRBJ2-7, with 7 bases fitting TRBD1. CDR3 length equals 14 residues. With 3 bases clipped from V and 3 bases from J, the junction kept 5 bases outside the gene matches. Germline V lookup: CDR1 KGHSH, CDR2 LQKENI. The CDR3 is CASSPSGDSYEQYF. In DNA, the CDR3 is TGTGCCAGCTCACCTTCCGGGGACAGCTACGAGCAGTACTTC.

The rearrangement links TRBV3-1 (or the pseudogene TRBV3-2) to TRBJ1-6; 10 bases are a match to TRBD1. The germline V gene has CDR1 LGHDT and CDR2 YNNKEL (reference sequence). The CDR3 spans 15 residues. With 6 bases clipped from V and 7 bases from J, the junction kept 6 bases outside the gene matches. This chain's CDR3 is CASRRGQGLNSPLHF. The CDR3 DNA sequence: TGTGCCAGCAGGAGGGGACAGGGGTTGAATTCACCCCTCCACTTT.

This chain links TRBV9 with TRBJ1-5; D gene unclear. CDR1 and CDR2 (germline): SGDLS, YYNGEE. V gave up 1 base and J gave up 3 bases, with 11 bases separating them. CDR3 length: 15 residues. In nucleotides, the CDR3 is TGTGCCAGCAGCGTAAATAGTGATGACAATCAGCCCCAGCATTTT. Its protein is CASSVNSDDNQPQHF.

In regard to this clone: The sample has other DNA sequences that encode this CDR3 too. The chain joins TRBV5-1 to TRBJ1-2, with D perhaps TRBD1 (5 bases). CDR3 length: 13 residues. Per the germline V gene, CDR1 is SGHRS and CDR2 is YFSETQ. V dropped 0 bases and J dropped 4 bases, with 7 bases sitting between them. The CDR3: CASSLDRIYGYTF. CDR3 nucleotide sequence: TGCGCCAGCAGCTTGGACAGGATCTATGGCTACACCTTC.